Listed below are T cell receptor beta chains from one sample, sequenced in a study of blood T cell repertoires in COVID-19. Profiling relied on immunoSEQ multiplex PCR, and the TCRdb table lists in-frame clones only, not all of them. The repertoire has approximately 120,000 clones, roughly 90% of them found once; the top ten carry over 1%. Sequences were obtained from peripheral blood. Every receptor here comes from an elderly woman with acute or convalescent COVID-19. The CDR3 runs from the conserved cysteine through the conserved F or W. Fields, in order: V gene, CDR3 protein.

TRBV2	CASTGSAGGPTQYF
TRBV19	CASNRGSGANVLTF
TRBV19	CASRMGQGYGAQHF
TRBV5-6	CASSLTGQESEAFF
TRBV29-1	CSVGDRSGQPQHF
TRBV19	CASSIRDRGYNEQFF
TRBV2	CASSGTSGSVETQYF
TRBV9	CASSGGGRNEQFF
TRBV5-1	CASSLDGGEQYF
TRBV5-1	CASSLTGGYEQYF
TRBV3-1/TRBV3-2	CASSQRGALNTGELFF
TRBV18	CASSGGLNTEAFF
TRBV4-1	CASSRIQGLTEAFF
TRBV2	CASSEGQATNEKLFF
TRBV5-4	CASSLGGDRGIGELFF
TRBV5-1	CASMAGGSSYNEQFF
TRBV7-9	CASSRGQGERQHF
TRBV28	CASSSRTGRLYEQYF
TRBV24-1	CATSDWLGVSKNIQYF
TRBV6-2/TRBV6-3	CASSYPSRGLRTNEKLFF
TRBV5-1	CASSNPGTSGGWEYEQYF
TRBV9	CASSVAPGGDTQYF
TRBV11-1	CASTRDRGSYEQYF
TRBV19	CASSVTGPSNQPQHF